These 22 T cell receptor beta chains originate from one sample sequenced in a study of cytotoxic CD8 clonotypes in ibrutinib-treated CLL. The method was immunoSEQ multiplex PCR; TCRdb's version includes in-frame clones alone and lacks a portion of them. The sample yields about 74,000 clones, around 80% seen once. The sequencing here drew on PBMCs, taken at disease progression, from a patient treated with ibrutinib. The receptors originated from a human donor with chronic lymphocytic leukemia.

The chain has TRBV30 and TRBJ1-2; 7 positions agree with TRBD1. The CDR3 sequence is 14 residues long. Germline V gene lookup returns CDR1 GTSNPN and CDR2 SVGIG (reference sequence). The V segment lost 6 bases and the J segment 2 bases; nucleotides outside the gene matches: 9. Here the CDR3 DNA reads TGTGCCTGCCATTCCGGGACAGTAAACTATGGCTACACCTTC. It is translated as CACHSGTVNYGYTF.

DNA of the CDR3: TGTGCCAGCAGCTTAAGCGCATCGATGCGTAGTGAAGCTTTCTTT. This encodes CASSLSASMRSEAFF. V usage is TRBV7-9 and J usage is TRBJ1-1; D is unclear. Germline V gene data show CDR1 as SEHNR and CDR2 as FQNEAQ (reference sequence). Trimming removed 2 bases at V and 7 bases at J, with 17 bases between. The CDR3 extends over 15 amino acids.

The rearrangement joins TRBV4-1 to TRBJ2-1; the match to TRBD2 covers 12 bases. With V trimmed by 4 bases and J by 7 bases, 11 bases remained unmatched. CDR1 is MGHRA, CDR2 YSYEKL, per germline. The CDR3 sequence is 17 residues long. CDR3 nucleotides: TGCGCCAGCAGCCCCTGGACTAGCGGGGTCTTAAGGAATGAGCAGTTCTTC. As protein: CASSPWTSGVLRNEQFF.

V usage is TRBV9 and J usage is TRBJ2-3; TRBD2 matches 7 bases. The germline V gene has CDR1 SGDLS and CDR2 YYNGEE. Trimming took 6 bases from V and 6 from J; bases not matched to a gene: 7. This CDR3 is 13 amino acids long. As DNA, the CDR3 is TGTGCCAGCACTAGCGGTGTCAAGGATACGCAGTATTTT. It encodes CASTSGVKDTQYF.

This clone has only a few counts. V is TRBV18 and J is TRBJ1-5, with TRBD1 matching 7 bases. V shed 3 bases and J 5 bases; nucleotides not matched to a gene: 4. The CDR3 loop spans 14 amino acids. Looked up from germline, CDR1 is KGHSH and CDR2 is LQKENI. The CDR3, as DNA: TGTGCCAGCTCACCCACAGGGGCGGATCAGCCCCAGCATTTT. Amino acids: CASSPTGADQPQHF.

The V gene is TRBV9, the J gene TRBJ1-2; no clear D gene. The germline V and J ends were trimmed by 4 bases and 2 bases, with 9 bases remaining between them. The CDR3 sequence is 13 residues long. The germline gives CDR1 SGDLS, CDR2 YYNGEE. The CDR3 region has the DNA TGTGCCAGCAGCCCCCCGGCGAACTATGGCTACACCTTC. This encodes CASSPPANYGYTF.

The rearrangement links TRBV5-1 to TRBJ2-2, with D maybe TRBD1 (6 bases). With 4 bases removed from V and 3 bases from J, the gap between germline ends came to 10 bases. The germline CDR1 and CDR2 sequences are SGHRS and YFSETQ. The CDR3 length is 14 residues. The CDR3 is CASSVQGYTGELFF. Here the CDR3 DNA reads TGCGCCAGCAGCGTGCAGGGGTACACCGGGGAGCTGTTTTTT.

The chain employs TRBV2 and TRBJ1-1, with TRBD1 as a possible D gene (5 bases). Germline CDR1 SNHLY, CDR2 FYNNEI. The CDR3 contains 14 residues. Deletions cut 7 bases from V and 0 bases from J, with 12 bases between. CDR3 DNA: TGTGCCAGCACGGGACGGCGTGTGAACACTGAAGCTTTCTTT. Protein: CASTGRRVNTEAFF.

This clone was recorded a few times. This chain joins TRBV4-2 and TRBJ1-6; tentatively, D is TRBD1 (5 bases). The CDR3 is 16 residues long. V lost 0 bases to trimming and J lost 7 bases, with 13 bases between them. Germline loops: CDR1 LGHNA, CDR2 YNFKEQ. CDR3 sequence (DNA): TGTGCCAGCAGCCAAGAGGGAGTTGGGGGAAATTCACCCCTCCACTTT. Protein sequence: CASSQEGVGGNSPLHF.

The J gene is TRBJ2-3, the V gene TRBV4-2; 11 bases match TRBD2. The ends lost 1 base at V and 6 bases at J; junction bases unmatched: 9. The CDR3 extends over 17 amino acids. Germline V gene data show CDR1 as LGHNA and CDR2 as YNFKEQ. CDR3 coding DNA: TGTGCCAGCAGCCAAGTCTTTGCTAGCGGGGGGTGGGATACGCAGTATTTT. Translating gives CASSQVFASGGWDTQYF.

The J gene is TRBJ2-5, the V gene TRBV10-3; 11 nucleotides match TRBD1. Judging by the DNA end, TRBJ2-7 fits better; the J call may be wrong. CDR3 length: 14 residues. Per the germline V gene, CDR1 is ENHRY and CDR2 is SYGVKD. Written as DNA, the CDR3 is TGTGCCACCAAGGACAGGGGGCTGCCCTACGAGCAGTACTTC. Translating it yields CATKDRGLPYEQYF.

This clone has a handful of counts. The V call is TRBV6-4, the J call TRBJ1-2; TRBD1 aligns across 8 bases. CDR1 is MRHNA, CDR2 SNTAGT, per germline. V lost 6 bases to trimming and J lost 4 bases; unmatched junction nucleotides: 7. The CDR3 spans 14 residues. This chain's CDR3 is CASRSGQGGYGYTF. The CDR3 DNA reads TGTGCCAGCAGGTCAGGACAGGGAGGCTATGGCTACACCTTC.

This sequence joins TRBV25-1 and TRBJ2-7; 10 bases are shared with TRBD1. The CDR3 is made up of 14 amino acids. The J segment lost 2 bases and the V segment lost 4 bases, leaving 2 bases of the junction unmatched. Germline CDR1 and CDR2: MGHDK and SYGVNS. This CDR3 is CASSGQGAAYEQYF. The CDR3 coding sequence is TGTGCCAGCAGTGGACAGGGGGCCGCCTACGAGCAGTACTTC.

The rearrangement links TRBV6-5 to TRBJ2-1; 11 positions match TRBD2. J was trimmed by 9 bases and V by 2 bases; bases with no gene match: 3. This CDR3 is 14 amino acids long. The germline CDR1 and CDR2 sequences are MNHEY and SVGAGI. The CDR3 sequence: CASSYVAGGAEQFF. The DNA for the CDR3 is TGTGCCAGCAGTTACGTAGCGGGAGGGGCTGAGCAGTTCTTC.

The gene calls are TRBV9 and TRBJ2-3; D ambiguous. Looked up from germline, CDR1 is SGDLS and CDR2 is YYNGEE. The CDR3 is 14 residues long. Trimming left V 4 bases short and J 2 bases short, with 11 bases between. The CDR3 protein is CASSTQTDTDTQYF. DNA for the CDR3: TGTGCCAGCAGCACTCAGACGGACACAGATACGCAGTATTTT.

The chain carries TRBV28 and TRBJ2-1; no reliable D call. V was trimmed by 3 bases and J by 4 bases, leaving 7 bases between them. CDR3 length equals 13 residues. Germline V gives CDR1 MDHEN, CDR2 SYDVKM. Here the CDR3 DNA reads TGTGCCAGCAGTTTCACCATTTACAATGAGCAGTTCTTC. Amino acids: CASSFTIYNEQFF.

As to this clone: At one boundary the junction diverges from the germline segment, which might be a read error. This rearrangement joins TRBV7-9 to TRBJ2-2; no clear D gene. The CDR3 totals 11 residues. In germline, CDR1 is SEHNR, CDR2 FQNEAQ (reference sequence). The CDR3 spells CASSIAGELFF. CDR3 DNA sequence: TGTGCCAGCAGCATAGCCGGGGAGCTGTTTTTT.

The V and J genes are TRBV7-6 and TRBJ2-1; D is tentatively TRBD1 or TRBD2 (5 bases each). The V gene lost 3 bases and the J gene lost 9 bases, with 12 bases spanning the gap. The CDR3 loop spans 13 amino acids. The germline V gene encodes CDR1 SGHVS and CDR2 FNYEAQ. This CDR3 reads CASSLRGASEQFF. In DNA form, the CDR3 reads TGTGCCAGCAGCTTGAGGGGAGCAAGTGAGCAGTTCTTC.

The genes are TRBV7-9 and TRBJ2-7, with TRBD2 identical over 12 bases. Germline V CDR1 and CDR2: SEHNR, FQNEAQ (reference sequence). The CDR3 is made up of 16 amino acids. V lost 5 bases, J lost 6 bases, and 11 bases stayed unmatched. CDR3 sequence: CASSISSGRGSGEQYF. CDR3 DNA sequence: TGTGCCAGCAGCATCTCTAGCGGGAGGGGGTCGGGCGAGCAGTACTTC.

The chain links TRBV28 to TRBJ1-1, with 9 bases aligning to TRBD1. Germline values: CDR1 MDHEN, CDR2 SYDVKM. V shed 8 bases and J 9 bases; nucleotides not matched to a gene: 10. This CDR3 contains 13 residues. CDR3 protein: CASELGDRVKAFF. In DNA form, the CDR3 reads TGTGCCAGCGAGTTGGGGGACAGGGTAAAAGCTTTCTTT.

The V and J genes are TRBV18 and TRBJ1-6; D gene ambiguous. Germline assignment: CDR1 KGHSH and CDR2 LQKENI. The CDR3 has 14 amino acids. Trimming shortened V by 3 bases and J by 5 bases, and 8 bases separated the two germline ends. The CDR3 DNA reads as TGTGCCAGCTCACCGCTCAGAGATAATTCACCCCTCCACTTT. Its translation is CASSPLRDNSPLHF. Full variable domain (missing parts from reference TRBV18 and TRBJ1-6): NAGVMQNPRHLVRRRGQEARLRCSPMKGHSHVYWYRQLPEEGLKFMVYLQKENIIDESGMPKERFSAEFPKEGPSILRIQQVVRGDSAAYFCASSPLRDNSPLHFGNGTRLTVT.

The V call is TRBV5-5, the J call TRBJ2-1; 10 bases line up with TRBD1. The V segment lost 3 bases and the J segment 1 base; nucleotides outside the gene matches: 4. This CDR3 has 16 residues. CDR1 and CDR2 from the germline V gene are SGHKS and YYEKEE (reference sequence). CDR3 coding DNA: TGTGCCAGCAGCTCACCGGGACAGGGGTCCTACAATGAGCAGTTCTTC. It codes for CASSSPGQGSYNEQFF.